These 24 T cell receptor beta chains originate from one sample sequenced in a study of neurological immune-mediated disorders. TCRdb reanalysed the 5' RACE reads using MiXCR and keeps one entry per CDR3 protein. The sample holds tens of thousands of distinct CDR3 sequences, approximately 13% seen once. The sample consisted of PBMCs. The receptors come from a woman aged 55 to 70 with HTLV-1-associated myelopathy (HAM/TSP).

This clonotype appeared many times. The CDR3 nucleotides are TGTGCCAGCAGCTCCTTAACGACTAGCGGGAGGACCGGGGAGCTGTTTTTT. This codes for CASSSLTTSGRTGELFF. The rearrangement uses TRBV11-3 and TRBJ2-2; 13 bases align to TRBD2. The ends lost 4 bases at V and 5 bases at J; junction bases unmatched: 7. Per germline, CDR1 SGHNT and CDR2 YENEEA. This CDR3 has 17 amino acids.

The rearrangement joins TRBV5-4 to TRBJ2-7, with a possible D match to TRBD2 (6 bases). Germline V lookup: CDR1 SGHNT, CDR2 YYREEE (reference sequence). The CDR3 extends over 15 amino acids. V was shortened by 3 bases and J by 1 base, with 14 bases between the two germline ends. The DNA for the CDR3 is TGTGCCAGCAGCTCCAGGTCTAGCGTATCCTACGAGCAGTACTTC. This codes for CASSSRSSVSYEQYF.

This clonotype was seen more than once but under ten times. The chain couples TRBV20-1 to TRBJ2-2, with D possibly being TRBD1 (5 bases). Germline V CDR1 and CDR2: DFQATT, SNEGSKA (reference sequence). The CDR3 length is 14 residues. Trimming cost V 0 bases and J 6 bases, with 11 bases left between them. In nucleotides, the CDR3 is TGCAGTGCTAGAGATTTAGGGGCCGCCGGGGAGCTGTTTTTT. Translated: CSARDLGAAGELFF.

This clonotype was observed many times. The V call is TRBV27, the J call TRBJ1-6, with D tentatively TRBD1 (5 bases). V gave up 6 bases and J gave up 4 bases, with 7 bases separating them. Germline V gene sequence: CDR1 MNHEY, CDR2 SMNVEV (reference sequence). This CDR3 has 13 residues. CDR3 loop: CASRTVYNSPLHF. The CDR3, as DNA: TGTGCCAGCAGGACAGTTTATAATTCACCCCTCCACTTT.

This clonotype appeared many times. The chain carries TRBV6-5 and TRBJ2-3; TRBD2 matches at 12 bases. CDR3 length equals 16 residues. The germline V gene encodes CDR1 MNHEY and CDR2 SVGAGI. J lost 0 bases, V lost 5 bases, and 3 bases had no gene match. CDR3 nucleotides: TGTGCCAGCAGTCCCCTAGCGGGGGGGAGCACAGATACGCAGTATTTT. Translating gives CASSPLAGGSTDTQYF.

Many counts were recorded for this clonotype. The CDR3 region has the DNA TGTGCCAGCAGCTTAGGAGGGGGAACCCGCTCCTACAATGAGCAGTTCTTC. Translation: CASSLGGGTRSYNEQFF. The chain couples TRBV7-6 to TRBJ2-1, with D possibly being TRBD1 (6 bases). The V gene lost 1 base and the J gene lost 0 bases, with 13 bases spanning the gap. Germline CDR1 and CDR2: SGHVS and FNYEAQ. The CDR3 is 17 amino acids.

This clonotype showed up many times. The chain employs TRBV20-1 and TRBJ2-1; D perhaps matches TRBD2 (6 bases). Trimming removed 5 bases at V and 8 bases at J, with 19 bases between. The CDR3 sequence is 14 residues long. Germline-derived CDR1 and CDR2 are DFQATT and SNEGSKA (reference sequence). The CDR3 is CSAPRDSARDEQFF. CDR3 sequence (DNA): TGCAGTGCTCCTCGGGACTCCGCGAGGGATGAGCAGTTCTTC.

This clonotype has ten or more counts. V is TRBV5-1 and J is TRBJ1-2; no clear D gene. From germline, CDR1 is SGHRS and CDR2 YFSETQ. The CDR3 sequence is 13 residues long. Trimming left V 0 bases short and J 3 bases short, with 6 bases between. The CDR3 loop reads CASSLDWDYGYTF. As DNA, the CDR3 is TGCGCCAGCAGCTTGGATTGGGACTATGGCTACACCTTC.

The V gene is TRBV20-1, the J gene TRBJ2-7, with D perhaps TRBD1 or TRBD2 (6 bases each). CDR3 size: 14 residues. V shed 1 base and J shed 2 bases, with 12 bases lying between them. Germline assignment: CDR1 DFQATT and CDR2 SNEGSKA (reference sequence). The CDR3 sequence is CSARGQAGTYEQYF. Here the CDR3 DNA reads TGCAGTGCTAGAGGACAGGCGGGAACCTACGAGCAGTACTTC.

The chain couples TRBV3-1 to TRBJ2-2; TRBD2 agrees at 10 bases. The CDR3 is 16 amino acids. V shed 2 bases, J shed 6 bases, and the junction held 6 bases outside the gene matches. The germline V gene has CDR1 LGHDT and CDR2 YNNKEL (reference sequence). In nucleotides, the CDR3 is TGTGCCAGCAGCCAATCGGAACTAGCGGGGTCCGGGGAGCTGTTTTTT. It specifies CASSQSELAGSGELFF.

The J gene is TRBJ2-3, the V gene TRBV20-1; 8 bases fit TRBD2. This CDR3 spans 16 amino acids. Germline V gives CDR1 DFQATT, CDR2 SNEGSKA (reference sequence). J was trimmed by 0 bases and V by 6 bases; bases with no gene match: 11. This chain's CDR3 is CSASESGGLSTDTQYF. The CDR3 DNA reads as TGCAGTGCCTCCGAAAGCGGGGGACTTAGCACAGATACGCAGTATTTT.

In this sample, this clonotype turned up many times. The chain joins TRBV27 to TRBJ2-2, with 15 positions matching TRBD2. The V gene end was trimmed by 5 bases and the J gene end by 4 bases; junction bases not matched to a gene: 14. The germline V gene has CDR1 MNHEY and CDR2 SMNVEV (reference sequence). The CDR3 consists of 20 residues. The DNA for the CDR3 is TGTGCCAGCAGTCTACAGGGGGCTGTGGGACTAGCGGGAGGCACCGGGGAGCTGTTTTTT. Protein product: CASSLQGAVGLAGGTGELFF.

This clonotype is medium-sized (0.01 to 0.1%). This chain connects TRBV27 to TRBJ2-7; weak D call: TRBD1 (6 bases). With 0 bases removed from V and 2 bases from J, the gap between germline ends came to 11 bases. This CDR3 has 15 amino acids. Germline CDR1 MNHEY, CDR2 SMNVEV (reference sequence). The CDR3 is CASSLSSGVPYEQYF. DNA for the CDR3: TGTGCCAGCAGTTTATCGTCAGGGGTTCCCTACGAGCAGTACTTC.

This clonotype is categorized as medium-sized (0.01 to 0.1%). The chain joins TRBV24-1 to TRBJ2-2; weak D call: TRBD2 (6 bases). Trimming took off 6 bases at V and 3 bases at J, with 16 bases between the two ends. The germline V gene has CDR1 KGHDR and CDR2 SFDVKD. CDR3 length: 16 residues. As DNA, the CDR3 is TGTGCCACCAGTATTCGTACCGGGACTGACACCGGGGAGCTGTTTTTT. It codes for CATSIRTGTDTGELFF.

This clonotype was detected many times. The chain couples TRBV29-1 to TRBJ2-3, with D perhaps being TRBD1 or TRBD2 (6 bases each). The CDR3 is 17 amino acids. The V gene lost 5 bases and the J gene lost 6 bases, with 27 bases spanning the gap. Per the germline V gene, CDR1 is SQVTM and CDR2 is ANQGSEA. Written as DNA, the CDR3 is TGCAGCGTTATTATAGGGACGGTGGGGGGCCCTCGGGATACGCAGTATTTT. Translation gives CSVIIGTVGGPRDTQYF.

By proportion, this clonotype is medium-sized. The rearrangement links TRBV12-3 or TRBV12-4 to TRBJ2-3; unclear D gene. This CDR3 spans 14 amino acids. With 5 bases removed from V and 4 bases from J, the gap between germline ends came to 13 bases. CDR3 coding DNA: TGTGCCAGCAGTCCCCCGAGACTGGCAGATACGCAGTATTTT. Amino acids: CASSPPRLADTQYF.

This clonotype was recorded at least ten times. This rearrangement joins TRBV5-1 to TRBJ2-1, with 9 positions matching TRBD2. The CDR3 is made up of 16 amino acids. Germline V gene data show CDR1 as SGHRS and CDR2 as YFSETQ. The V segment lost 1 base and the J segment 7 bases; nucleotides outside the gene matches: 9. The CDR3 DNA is TGCGCCAGCAGCTTGCAGGGTAGCGGGAGTGCGAATGAGCAGTTCTTC. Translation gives CASSLQGSGSANEQFF.

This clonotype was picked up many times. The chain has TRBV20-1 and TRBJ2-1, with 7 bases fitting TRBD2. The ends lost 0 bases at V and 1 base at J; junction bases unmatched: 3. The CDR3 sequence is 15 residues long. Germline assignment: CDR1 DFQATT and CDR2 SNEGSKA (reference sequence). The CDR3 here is CSARESGASYNEQFF. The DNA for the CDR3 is TGCAGTGCTAGAGAGAGCGGGGCTTCCTACAATGAGCAGTTCTTC.

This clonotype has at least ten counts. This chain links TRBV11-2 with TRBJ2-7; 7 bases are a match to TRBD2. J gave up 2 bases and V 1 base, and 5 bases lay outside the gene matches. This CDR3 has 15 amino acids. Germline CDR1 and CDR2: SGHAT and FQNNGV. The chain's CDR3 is CASSLGSGIAYEQYF. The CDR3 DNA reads TGTGCCAGCAGCTTAGGGAGCGGGATTGCCTACGAGCAGTACTTC. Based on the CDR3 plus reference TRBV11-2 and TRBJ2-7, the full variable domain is EAGVAQSPRYKIIEKRQSVAFWCNPISGHATLYWYQQILGQGPKLLIQFQNNGVVDDSQLPKDRFSAERLKGVDSTLKIQPAKLEDSAVYLCASSLGSGIAYEQYFGPGTRLTVT.

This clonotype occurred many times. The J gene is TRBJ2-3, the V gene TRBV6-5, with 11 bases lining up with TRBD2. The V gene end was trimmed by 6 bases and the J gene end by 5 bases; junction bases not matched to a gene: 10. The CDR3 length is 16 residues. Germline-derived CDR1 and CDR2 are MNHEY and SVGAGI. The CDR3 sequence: CASRSLAGGYVDTQYF. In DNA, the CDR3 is TGTGCCAGCAGATCCTTAGCGGGGGGGTACGTAGATACGCAGTATTTT.

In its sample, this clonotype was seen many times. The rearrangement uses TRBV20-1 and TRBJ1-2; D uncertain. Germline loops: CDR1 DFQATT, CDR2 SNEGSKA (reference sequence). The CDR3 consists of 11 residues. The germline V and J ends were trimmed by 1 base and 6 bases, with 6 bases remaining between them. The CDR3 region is CSARVGNGYTF. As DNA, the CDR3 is TGCAGTGCTAGAGTGGGGAATGGCTACACCTTC.

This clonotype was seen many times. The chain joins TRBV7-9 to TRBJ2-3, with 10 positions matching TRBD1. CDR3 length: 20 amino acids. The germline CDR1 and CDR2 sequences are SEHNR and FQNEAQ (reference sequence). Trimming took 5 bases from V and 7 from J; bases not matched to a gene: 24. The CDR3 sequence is CASSLVGQGVSFKAQNTQYF. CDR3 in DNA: TGTGCCAGCAGCCTGGTAGGACAGGGGGTCTCATTCAAGGCACAAAATACGCAGTATTTT. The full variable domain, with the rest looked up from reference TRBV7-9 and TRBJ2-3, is DTGVSQNPRHKITKRGQNVTFRCDPISEHNRLYWYRQTLGQGPEFLTYFQNEAQLEKSRLLSDRFSAERPKGSFSTLEIQRTEQGDSAMYLCASSLVGQGVSFKAQNTQYFGPGTRLTVL.

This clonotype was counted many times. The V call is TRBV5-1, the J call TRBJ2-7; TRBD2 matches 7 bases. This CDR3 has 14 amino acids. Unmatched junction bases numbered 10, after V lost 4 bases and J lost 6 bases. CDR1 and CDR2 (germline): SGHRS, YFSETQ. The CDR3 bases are TGCGCCAGCAGCAGTACTAGCGTGCCCGGCGAGCAGTACTTC. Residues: CASSSTSVPGEQYF.

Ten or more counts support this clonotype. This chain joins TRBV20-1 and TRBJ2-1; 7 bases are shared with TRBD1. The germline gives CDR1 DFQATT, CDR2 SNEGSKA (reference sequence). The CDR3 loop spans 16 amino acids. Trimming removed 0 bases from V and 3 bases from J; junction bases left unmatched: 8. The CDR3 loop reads CSARDRGRGIYNEQFF. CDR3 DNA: TGCAGTGCTAGAGATAGGGGCAGGGGGATCTACAATGAGCAGTTCTTC.